What follows are 29 T cell receptor beta chains derived from one specimen sequenced in a study of cytomegalovirus exposure and HLA in healthy donors. The PCR ran on 60 Vbeta and 13 Jbeta primers. TCRdb keeps only in-frame clones here, not all; method: immunoSEQ multiplex PCR. This table has approximately 100,000 clones, about 79% appearing once. Sequencing used PBMCs. The receptors come from a female donor in good health and CMV-seropositive.

The chain has TRBV9 and TRBJ2-1; 12 bases are a match to TRBD2. The germline CDR1 and CDR2 sequences are SGDLS and YYNGEE. This CDR3 has 15 amino acids. Trimming took 3 bases from V and 13 from J; bases not matched to a gene: 11. The CDR3 DNA is TGTGCCAGCAGCGCCTCTAGCGGGAGGGCCTCGGGACAGTTCTTC. Encoded protein: CASSASSGRASGQFF. The entire variable domain, with the rest obtained from reference TRBV9 and TRBJ2-1, is as follows: DSGVTQTPKHLITATGQRVTLRCSPRSGDLSVYWYQQSLDQGLQFLIQYYNGEERAKGNILERFSAQQFPDLHSELNLSSLELGDSALYFCASSASSGRASGQFFGPGTRLTVL.

The chain carries TRBV30 and TRBJ2-7, with 8 bases fitting TRBD2. Looked up from germline, CDR1 is GTSNPN and CDR2 is SVGIG (reference sequence). This CDR3 comprises 14 residues. Trimming took 0 bases from V and 7 from J; bases not matched to a gene: 8. The CDR3 region is CAWSVSGSVWEQYF. In nucleotides, the CDR3 is TGTGCCTGGAGTGTAAGCGGGAGTGTTTGGGAGCAGTACTTC.

The chain uses TRBV20-1 and TRBJ2-5; D remains unclear. V was cut by 0 bases and J by 11 bases, with 10 bases left in between. CDR1 is DFQATT and CDR2 is SNEGSKA in the germline V gene (reference sequence). This CDR3 has 11 amino acids. DNA of the CDR3: TGCAGTGCTAGAGATACCAGTGCACAGTACTTC. Its translation is CSARDTSAQYF.

On this clone itself: An end of the junction differs from the germline gene, which may be a read error. This rearrangement joins TRBV7-9 to TRBJ2-1; 8 bases line up with TRBD2. Germline CDR1 SEHNR, CDR2 FQNEAQ (reference sequence). The CDR3 has 15 amino acids. Written as DNA, the CDR3 is TGTTCCAGCAGCCCGAGCGGGGGAATCTACAATGAGCAGTTCTTC. Protein sequence: CSSSPSGGIYNEQFF.

V is TRBV27 and J is TRBJ2-1; 12 bases map to TRBD2. V lost 5 bases, J lost 7 bases, and 6 bases stayed unmatched. Germline loops: CDR1 MNHEY, CDR2 SMNVEV (reference sequence). This CDR3 is built from 15 residues. Written as DNA, the CDR3 is TGTGCCAGCAGTCTTCCCGGACTAGCGGGGAATGAGCAGTTCTTC. It encodes CASSLPGLAGNEQFF.

CDR3 residues: CASKRGAAARYTF. The CDR3 nucleotides are TGTGCCAGCAAGCGGGGGGCGGCTGCACGCTACACCTTC. The chain combines TRBV7-6 with TRBJ1-2; D is perhaps TRBD1 (6 bases). The CDR3 runs 13 residues. The V gene's germline CDR1 is SGHVS and CDR2 FNYEAQ. Trimming removed 7 bases from V and 9 bases from J, with 18 bases in between.

The rearrangement joins TRBV27 to TRBJ2-2; TRBD2 matches 10 bases. The junction had 8 bases not matched to a gene; V was cut back by 5 bases and J by 5 bases. Germline V lookup: CDR1 MNHEY, CDR2 SMNVEV (reference sequence). The CDR3 is 16 residues long. For the CDR3, the DNA is TGTGCCAGCAGTCAGGAGCTAGCGGGAGATACCGGGGAGCTGTTTTTT. As protein: CASSQELAGDTGELFF.

The rearrangement joins TRBV28 to TRBJ1-1; 7 bases are a match to TRBD1. CDR3 length: 12 residues. Germline trimming cut 5 bases from V and 7 bases from J; bases unmatched to any gene: 4. Looked up from germline, CDR1 is MDHEN and CDR2 is SYDVKM. Written as DNA, the CDR3 is TGTGCCAGCAGTATGGGACAGTTTGAAGCTTTCTTT. Residues: CASSMGQFEAFF.

The chain recombines TRBV10-3 with TRBJ2-5; possible D gene TRBD2, 5 bases. This CDR3 is 14 amino acids long. Germline CDR1 ENHRY, CDR2 SYGVKD. V shed 3 bases and J shed 2 bases, with 10 bases lying between them. The CDR3: CAISDGVGQETQYF. CDR3 in DNA: TGTGCCATCAGTGACGGGGTAGGGCAAGAGACCCAGTACTTC.

The chain couples TRBV6-5 to TRBJ2-6; unclear D gene. Germline CDR1 and CDR2: MNHEY and SVGAGI. The CDR3 covers 14 residues. V shed 10 bases and J shed 0 bases, with 10 bases lying between them. DNA of the CDR3: TGTGCCACCTCCCGAGACTCTGGGGCCAACGTCCTGACTTTC. Residues: CATSRDSGANVLTF.

V is TRBV2 and J is TRBJ2-6; a weak D match, TRBD1 (6 bases). Germline V gene lookup returns CDR1 SNHLY and CDR2 FYNNEI. Trimming took 7 bases from V and 2 from J, leaving 9 bases between them. CDR3 length: 14 residues. The CDR3 here is CASTGTTGANVLTF. CDR3 DNA sequence: TGTGCCAGCACGGGGACAACTGGGGCCAACGTCCTGACTTTC.

The chain has TRBV30 and TRBJ2-7; a possible D gene is TRBD2 (6 bases). V lost 5 bases and J 6 bases, leaving 11 bases between the germline ends. The CDR3 length is 11 residues. Germline values: CDR1 GTSNPN, CDR2 SVGIG (reference sequence). In nucleotides, the CDR3 is TGTGCCTGGGCCCAGGGAGGCGAGCAGTACTTC. As protein: CAWAQGGEQYF. The complete variable domain, with remaining parts taken from reference TRBV30 and TRBJ2-7, reads SQTIHQWPATLVQPVGSPLSLECTVEGTSNPNLYWYRQAAGRGLQLLFYSVGIGQISSEVPQNLSASRPQDRQFILSSKKLLLSDSGFYLCAWAQGGEQYFGPGTRLTVT.

The gene calls are TRBV11-2 and TRBJ1-2; the match to TRBD1 covers 8 bases. The CDR3 is 16 amino acids. The germline V gene encodes CDR1 SGHAT and CDR2 FQNNGV. V lost 4 bases to trimming and J lost 0 bases; unmatched junction nucleotides: 7. CDR3 amino acids: CASSSWTGRANYGYTF. The CDR3 DNA is TGTGCCAGCAGCTCCTGGACAGGGCGGGCTAACTATGGCTACACCTTC.

CDR3 bases: TGTGCCAGCACCGGTTGGAGGCGGGCGACTAGCACAGATACGCAGTATTTT. This encodes CASTGWRRATSTDTQYF. The chain recombines TRBV2 with TRBJ2-3, with D tentatively TRBD2 (5 bases). The CDR3 extends over 17 amino acids. Trimming stripped 7 bases from V and 0 bases from J, with 20 bases between. Germline lookup yields CDR1 SNHLY and CDR2 FYNNEI. The complete variable domain, with remaining parts taken from reference TRBV2 and TRBJ2-3, reads EPEVTQTPSHQVTQMGQEVILRCVPISNHLYFYWYRQILGQKVEFLVSFYNNEISEKSEIFDDQFSVERPDGSNFTLKIRSTKLEDSAMYFCASTGWRRATSTDTQYFGPGTRLTVL.

The V call is TRBV10-1, the J call TRBJ2-1, with a possible D match to TRBD2 (6 bases). Germline V CDR1 and CDR2: WNHNN, SYGVQD (reference sequence). The CDR3 spans 15 residues. V shed 4 bases and J shed 2 bases, with 12 bases lying between them. As DNA, the CDR3 is TGCGCCAGCAGTGGGGGAGGTGGAACCTACAATGAGCAGTTCTTC. Amino acids: CASSGGGGTYNEQFF.

The genes are TRBV5-4 and TRBJ2-3; TRBD2 agrees at 11 bases. The CDR3 runs to 16 residues. V was pared by 3 bases and J by 2 bases, with 5 bases of the junction left unmatched. Germline V gives CDR1 SGHNT, CDR2 YYREEE (reference sequence). This CDR3 reads CASSYSGGASTDTQYF. The CDR3 coding sequence is TGTGCCAGCAGCTATAGCGGGGGGGCCTCCACAGATACGCAGTATTTT.

In this sample, this clone turned up once. The chain is built from TRBV2 and TRBJ1-3; weak D call: TRBD1 (5 bases). This CDR3 region has 16 residues. Per the germline V gene, CDR1 is SNHLY and CDR2 is FYNNEI. Between the trimmed V and J ends, which lost 5 bases and 0 bases, there was a span of 14 bases. The CDR3 nucleotides read TGTGCCAGCAGTCTTCGACAGCCTGACTCTGGAAACACCATATATTTT. Amino acids: CASSLRQPDSGNTIYF.

This clone was counted a single time. V gene TRBV10-2 combines with J gene TRBJ2-2; no definite D call. The CDR3 has 11 amino acids. Germline V gives CDR1 WSHSY, CDR2 SAAADI. The germline V and J ends were trimmed by 6 bases and 4 bases, with 3 bases remaining between them. The CDR3 bases are TGCGCCAGCAGGAGCACCGGGGAGCTGTTTTTT. Translating gives CASRSTGELFF.

The chain has TRBV27 and TRBJ1-2, with a tentative D call TRBD1 (5 bases). This CDR3 contains 12 residues. The germline V gene has CDR1 MNHEY and CDR2 SMNVEV (reference sequence). With 0 bases removed from V and 8 bases from J, the gap between germline ends came to 7 bases. As DNA, the CDR3 is TGTGCCAGCAGTTTATCAGGGGTAGGCTACACCTTC. Translating gives CASSLSGVGYTF.

This clone has a single count. The chain recombines TRBV4-1 with TRBJ2-7; TRBD1 matches 8 bases. V dropped 4 bases and J dropped 2; count of bases not matched to a gene: 7. This CDR3 spans 15 amino acids. Germline-derived CDR1 and CDR2 are MGHRA and YSYEKL. As DNA, the CDR3 is TGCGCCAGCAGCCCTGACAGGGGTTGGGCCTACGAGCAGTACTTC. Translating gives CASSPDRGWAYEQYF.

This clone was seen a handful of times. The chain couples TRBV15 to TRBJ1-5, with no clear D. Looked up from germline, CDR1 is LNHNV and CDR2 is YYDKDF (reference sequence). V was pared by 3 bases and J by 0 bases, with 9 bases between. The CDR3 spans 15 residues. As DNA, the CDR3 is TGTGCCACCAGCAGGAAAAGAGATAGCAATCAGCCCCAGCATTTT. Translated, it gives CATSRKRDSNQPQHF.

The chain links TRBV2 to TRBJ2-4; no definite D call. V lost 8 bases and J 7 bases, leaving 15 bases between the germline ends. Germline V lookup: CDR1 SNHLY, CDR2 FYNNEI. This CDR3 contains 13 residues. The CDR3 is CASGETGNNIQYF. The CDR3 nucleotides are TGTGCCAGCGGAGAAACCGGCAACAACATTCAGTACTTC.

V usage is TRBV30 and J usage is TRBJ2-5; 8 nucleotides line up with TRBD2. The CDR3 covers 13 residues. The trim removed 4 bases at V and 4 bases at J, leaving 5 bases unmatched. In germline, CDR1 is GTSNPN, CDR2 SVGIG (reference sequence). The CDR3 reads CAWTRGAAETQYF. CDR3 DNA: TGTGCCTGGACGCGGGGGGCCGCAGAGACCCAGTACTTC.

This chain uses TRBV11-2 with TRBJ2-7; a weak D match, TRBD2 (7 bases). Germline-derived CDR1 and CDR2 are SGHAT and FQNNGV. The CDR3 runs 18 residues. V was shortened by 1 base and J by 0 bases, with 19 bases between the two germline ends. CDR3: CASSLGGGGGFFSYEQYF. CDR3 DNA: TGTGCCAGCAGCTTAGGGGGAGGGGGGGGTTTCTTCTCCTACGAGCAGTACTTC.

V is TRBV7-2 and J is TRBJ1-1, with D unresolved. The CDR3 has 14 amino acids. From germline, CDR1 is SGHTA and CDR2 FQGNSA. The V gene lost 4 bases and the J gene lost 0 bases, with 9 bases spanning the gap. The CDR3 spells CASSYIVLNTEAFF. CDR3 DNA: TGTGCCAGCAGCTACATCGTTTTGAACACTGAAGCTTTCTTT.

The chain is built from TRBV30 and TRBJ1-4; 9 nucleotides match TRBD1. The CDR3 totals 13 residues. CDR1 and CDR2 from the germline V gene are GTSNPN and SVGIG (reference sequence). Trimming at V came to 4 bases and at J to 7 bases, leaving 4 bases not matched to a gene. CDR3 sequence reads: CAWNGQGIEKLFF. CDR3 bases: TGTGCCTGGAATGGACAGGGGATTGAAAAACTGTTTTTT.

V and J are TRBV7-8 and TRBJ2-5; 9 positions match TRBD2. V gave up 7 bases and J gave up 2 bases; unmatched junction bases: 5. This CDR3 has 14 amino acids. Germline assignment: CDR1 SGHVS and CDR2 FQNEAQ. In DNA form, the CDR3 reads TGTGCCAGCACCGGGACTAGCAGGCAAGAGACCCAGTACTTC. It translates to CASTGTSRQETQYF.

As to this clone: Other DNA sequences in this specimen translate into the identical CDR3. The gene calls are TRBV7-9 and TRBJ2-7; TRBD1 aligns across 7 bases. The CDR3 has 15 residues. V was pared by 2 bases and J by 7 bases, with 11 bases of the junction left unmatched. CDR1 is SEHNR, CDR2 FQNEAQ, per germline (reference sequence). The CDR3: CASSLRGGRFHEQYF. In nucleotides, the CDR3 is TGTGCCAGCAGCTTAAGAGGGGGCCGGTTCCATGAGCAGTACTTC.

The chain links TRBV27 to TRBJ2-1; 13 nucleotides align to TRBD2. The CDR3 has 14 residues. With V trimmed by 8 bases and J by 9 bases, 7 bases remained unmatched. Looked up from germline, CDR1 is MNHEY and CDR2 is SMNVEV (reference sequence). CDR3 DNA sequence: TGTGCCAGCGGGACTAGCGGGATTAGCGGTGAGCAGTTCTTC. Its protein is CASGTSGISGEQFF.